The rows below give T cell receptor beta chains drawn from one sample of a study of control samples from healthy donors and cancer patients. The data were produced by immunoSEQ multiplex PCR, yet TCRdb's version contains in-frame clones alone and is incomplete. The table lists 75,000 to 90,000 clones, over 65% of them singletons, with more than 2% in the top ten. Sample: blood. The receptors here all came from a woman between 40 and 50 years old in good health. Each CDR3 is given with its conserved first and last residue. A D gene is named only where the DNA matches it firmly. Rows give clone size only sometimes, using once, few, many, or a class for an expanded clone.

size: NA; V: TRBV14; J: TRBJ1-1; D: NA; CDR3: CASSQDTGGPRRTEAFF; DNA: TGTGCCAGCAGCCAAGATACGGGGGGGCCTAGACGCACTGAAGCTTTCTTT
size: NA; V: TRBV6-2/TRBV6-3; J: TRBJ2-1; D: NA; CDR3: CASSIREYNEQFF; DNA: TGTGCCAGCAGTATCAGGGAATACAATGAGCAGTTCTTC
size: NA; V: TRBV2; J: TRBJ2-3; D: TRBD1; CDR3: CASSYLGQGADTQYF; DNA: TGTGCCAGCAGTTACCTGGGTCAGGGGGCCGATACGCAGTATTTT
size: NA; V: TRBV3-1/TRBV3-2; J: TRBJ1-3; D: TRBD1; CDR3: CASTSGQGSARGNTIYF; DNA: TGTGCCAGCACCTCCGGACAGGGATCGGCGCGAGGAAACACCATATATTTT
size: NA; V: TRBV30; J: TRBJ1-4; D: NA; CDR3: CAWSAVTGNPNEKLFF; DNA: TGTGCCTGGAGTGCAGTAACAGGGAATCCTAATGAAAAACTGTTTTTT
size: NA; V: TRBV7-3; J: TRBJ2-5; D: NA; CDR3: CASSRGREETQYF; DNA: TGTGCCAGCAGCAGAGGACGGGAAGAGACCCAGTACTTC
size: NA; V: TRBV24-1; J: TRBJ2-2; D: TRBD2; CDR3: CATSGQRGGLIGELFF; DNA: TGTGCCACCAGTGGCCAGCGGGGGGGCCTGATCGGGGAGCTGTTTTTT
size: NA; V: TRBV28; J: TRBJ1-6; D: TRBD1; CDR3: CASQGGPGAPLHF; DNA: TGTGCCTCTCAAGGGGGCCCAGGGGCACCCCTCCACTTT
size: once; V: TRBV6-1; J: TRBJ1-5; D: NA; CDR3: CASSELGLGSNQPQHF; DNA: TGTGCCAGCAGTGAACTCGGCCTAGGGAGCAATCAGCCCCAGCATTTT
size: NA; V: TRBV12-5; J: TRBJ1-3; D: TRBD1; CDR3: CASGPGTGGGGNTIYF; DNA: TGTGCTAGTGGTCCTGGGACAGGGGGGGGAGGAAACACCATATATTTT
size: NA; V: TRBV2; J: TRBJ1-3; D: NA; CDR3: CASSEIPGSSGNTIYF; DNA: TGTGCCAGCAGTGAAATTCCTGGGTCCTCTGGAAACACCATATATTTT
size: NA; V: TRBV14; J: TRBJ2-1; D: TRBD1; CDR3: CASSQGQGNRNEQFF; DNA: TGTGCCAGCAGCCAAGGACAGGGGAATCGCAATGAGCAGTTCTTC
size: NA; V: TRBV7-9; J: TRBJ2-7; D: NA; CDR3: CASSLNIEGTYEQYF; DNA: TGTGCCAGCAGCTTAAATATAGAGGGAACCTACGAGCAGTACTTC
size: NA; V: TRBV18; J: TRBJ1-4; D: NA; CDR3: CASSLDPNEKLFF; DNA: TGTGCCAGCTCCCTCGATCCTAATGAAAAACTGTTTTTT
size: NA; V: TRBV3-1/TRBV3-2; J: TRBJ2-3; D: NA; CDR3: CASSPLADGTDTQYF; DNA: TGTGCCAGCAGCCCCTTAGCGGATGGGACAGATACGCAGTATTTT
size: once; V: TRBV7-9; J: TRBJ1-1; D: NA; CDR3: CASSSGGWSEAFF; DNA: TGTGCCAGCAGCTCCGGAGGGTGGTCTGAAGCTTTCTTT
size: NA; V: TRBV15; J: TRBJ2-3; D: TRBD2; CDR3: CATSTGLAGGGDTQYF; DNA: TGTGCCACCAGCACTGGACTAGCGGGGGGTGGAGATACGCAGTATTTT
size: NA; V: TRBV2; J: TRBJ2-7; D: NA; CDR3: CASSTDRSSNEQYF; DNA: TGTGCCAGCAGTACAGACAGGTCCAGTAACGAGCAGTACTTC
size: NA; V: TRBV24-1; J: TRBJ1-5; D: TRBD1; CDR3: CATQETGDQPQHF; DNA: TGTGCCACCCAGGAAACAGGGGACCAGCCCCAGCATTTT
size: NA; V: TRBV5-1; J: TRBJ2-7; D: TRBD2; CDR3: CASTFSGGTEQYF; DNA: TGCGCCAGCACCTTTAGCGGGGGGACCGAGCAGTACTTC
size: NA; V: TRBV11-1; J: TRBJ2-7; D: TRBD1; CDR3: CASSLRDRSYEQYF; DNA: TGTGCCAGCAGCCTCCGGGACAGGAGCTACGAGCAGTACTTC
size: NA; V: TRBV5-4; J: TRBJ1-1; D: NA; CDR3: CASSLAAENTEAFF; DNA: TGTGCCAGCAGCTTGGCGGCAGAGAACACTGAAGCTTTCTTT
size: NA; V: TRBV19; J: TRBJ2-5; D: NA; CDR3: CASSITWRETQYF; DNA: TGTGCCAGTAGTATTACGTGGAGAGAGACCCAGTACTTC
size: NA; V: TRBV15; J: TRBJ1-1; D: TRBD1; CDR3: CATSRVGQQNTEAFF; DNA: TGTGCCACCAGCAGAGTGGGACAGCAAAACACTGAAGCTTTCTTT
size: NA; V: TRBV4-1; J: TRBJ1-2; D: TRBD1; CDR3: CASSQERDRGLRSSGYTF; DNA: TGCGCCAGCAGCCAAGAACGGGACAGGGGTCTTCGGTCTTCTGGCTACACCTTC
size: NA; V: TRBV2; J: TRBJ2-1; D: NA; CDR3: CASSALVVANEQFF; DNA: TGTGCCAGCAGTGCCTTAGTGGTGGCGAATGAGCAGTTCTTC
size: NA; V: TRBV25-1; J: TRBJ2-3; D: TRBD2; CDR3: CASSEYAGEVTDTQYF; DNA: TGTGCCAGCAGTGAATACGCGGGGGAGGTCACAGATACGCAGTATTTT
size: NA; V: TRBV11-1; J: TRBJ2-2; D: TRBD2; CDR3: CASSLRGGELFF; DNA: TGTGCCAGCAGCTTGCGGGGGGGGGAGCTGTTTTTT
size: once; V: TRBV2; J: TRBJ1-5; D: NA; CDR3: CASSYGTPLGSNQPQHF; DNA: TGTGCCAGCAGTTATGGGACTCCACTTGGGAGCAATCAGCCCCAGCATTTT
size: NA; V: TRBV19; J: TRBJ1-1; D: NA; CDR3: CASSLRSQLLTNTEAFF; DNA: TGTGCCAGTAGTCTACGGTCCCAGCTGTTGACTAACACTGAAGCTTTCTTT
size: NA; V: TRBV21-1; J: TRBJ2-7; D: NA; CDR3: CASSPPGGIYYEQYF; DNA: TGTGCCAGCAGCCCCCCGGGGGGAATATACTACGAGCAGTACTTC
size: NA; V: TRBV5-1; J: TRBJ2-2; D: TRBD2; CDR3: CASSGAAGPFRGTGELFF; DNA: TGCGCCAGCAGCGGTGCAGCGGGGCCTTTCCGCGGCACCGGGGAGCTGTTTTTT
size: NA; V: TRBV19; J: TRBJ2-3; D: NA; CDR3: CASSLAFSTDTQYF; DNA: TGTGCCAGTAGTCTTGCTTTCAGCACAGATACGCAGTATTTT
size: NA; V: TRBV5-6; J: TRBJ2-7; D: TRBD1; CDR3: CASSIGTGYEQYF; DNA: TGTGCCAGCAGCATCGGGACAGGGTACGAGCAGTACTTC
size: NA; V: TRBV4-3; J: TRBJ1-3; D: NA; CDR3: CASSRIPRGPEHSGNTIYF; DNA: TGCGCCAGCAGCCGTATCCCCCGGGGACCTGAACACTCTGGAAACACCATATATTTT
size: NA; V: TRBV6-1; J: TRBJ1-3; D: NA; CDR3: CASSEVFSGNTIYF; DNA: TGTGCCAGCAGTGAAGTGTTCTCTGGAAACACCATATATTTT
size: NA; V: TRBV4-3; J: TRBJ2-3; D: TRBD1; CDR3: CASSQEDRGGDTQYF; DNA: TGCGCCAGCAGCCAAGAAGACAGGGGGGGAGATACGCAGTATTTT
size: NA; V: TRBV6-5; J: TRBJ2-2; D: NA; CDR3: CASSTGNTGELFF; DNA: TGTGCCAGCAGCACAGGGAACACCGGGGAGCTGTTTTTT
size: NA; V: TRBV27; J: TRBJ1-5; D: NA; CDR3: CASKLQGGGRNQPQHF; DNA: TGTGCCAGCAAGCTACAGGGAGGAGGGCGCAATCAGCCCCAGCATTTT
size: NA; V: TRBV15; J: TRBJ2-3; D: TRBD1; CDR3: CATSRGQGVVEDTQYF; DNA: TGTGCCACCAGCAGAGGACAGGGGGTGGTCGAAGATACGCAGTATTTT
size: NA; V: TRBV7-2; J: TRBJ1-2; D: TRBD1; CDR3: CASSLVPGQGFGYTF; DNA: TGTGCCAGCAGCTTAGTACCGGGACAGGGGTTTGGCTACACCTTC
size: NA; V: TRBV6-1; J: TRBJ2-7; D: TRBD1; CDR3: CASSVIAGTGIYEQYF; DNA: TGTGCCAGCAGTGTGATCGCCGGGACAGGGATCTACGAGCAGTACTTC